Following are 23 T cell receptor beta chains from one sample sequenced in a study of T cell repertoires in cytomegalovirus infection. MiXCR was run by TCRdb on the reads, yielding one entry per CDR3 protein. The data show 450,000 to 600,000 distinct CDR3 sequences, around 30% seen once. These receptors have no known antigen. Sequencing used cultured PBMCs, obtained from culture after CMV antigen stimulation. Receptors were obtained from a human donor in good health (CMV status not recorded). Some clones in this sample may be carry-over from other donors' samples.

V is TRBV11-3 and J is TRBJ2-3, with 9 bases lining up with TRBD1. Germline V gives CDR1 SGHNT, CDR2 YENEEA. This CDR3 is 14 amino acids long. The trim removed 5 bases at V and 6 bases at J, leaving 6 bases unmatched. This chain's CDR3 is CASSLTGGSDTQYF. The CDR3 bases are TGTGCCAGCAGCCTGACAGGGGGGTCGGATACGCAGTATTTT.

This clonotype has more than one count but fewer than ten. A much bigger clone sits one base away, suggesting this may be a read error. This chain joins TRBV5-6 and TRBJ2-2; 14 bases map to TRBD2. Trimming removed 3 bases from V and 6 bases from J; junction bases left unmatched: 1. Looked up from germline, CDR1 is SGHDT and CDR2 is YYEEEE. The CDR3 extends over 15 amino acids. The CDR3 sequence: CASSSTSGRAGELFF. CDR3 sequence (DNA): TGTGCCAGCAGCTCGACTAGCGGGAGGGCCGGGGAGCTGTTTTTT.

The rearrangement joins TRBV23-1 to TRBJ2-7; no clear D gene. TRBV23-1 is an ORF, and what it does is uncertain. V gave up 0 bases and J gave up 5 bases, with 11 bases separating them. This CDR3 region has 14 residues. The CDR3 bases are TGCGCCAGCAGTCAATCCCCCCGAGCCGACGAGCAGTACTTC. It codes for CASSQSPRADEQYF.

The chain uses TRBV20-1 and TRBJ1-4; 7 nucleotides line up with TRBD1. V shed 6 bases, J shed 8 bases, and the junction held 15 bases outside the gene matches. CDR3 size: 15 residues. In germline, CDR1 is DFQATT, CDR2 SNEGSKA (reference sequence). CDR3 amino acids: CSATPQRQGREKLFF. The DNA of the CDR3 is TGCAGTGCCACCCCCCAGAGACAGGGTCGGGAAAAACTGTTTTTT.

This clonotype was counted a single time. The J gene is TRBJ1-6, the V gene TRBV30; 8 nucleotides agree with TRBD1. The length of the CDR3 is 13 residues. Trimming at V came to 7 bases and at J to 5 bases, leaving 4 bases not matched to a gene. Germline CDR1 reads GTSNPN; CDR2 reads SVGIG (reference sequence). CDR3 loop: CASDRDHNSPLHF. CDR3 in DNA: TGTGCCTCGGACAGGGACCATAATTCACCCCTCCACTTT.

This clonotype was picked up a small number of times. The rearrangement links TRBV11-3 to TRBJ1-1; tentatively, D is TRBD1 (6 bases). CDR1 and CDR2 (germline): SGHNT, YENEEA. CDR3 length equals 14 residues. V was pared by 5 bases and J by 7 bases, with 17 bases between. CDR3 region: CASSKTGLGGEAFF. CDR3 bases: TGTGCCAGCAGCAAGACAGGTCTCGGGGGTGAAGCTTTCTTT.

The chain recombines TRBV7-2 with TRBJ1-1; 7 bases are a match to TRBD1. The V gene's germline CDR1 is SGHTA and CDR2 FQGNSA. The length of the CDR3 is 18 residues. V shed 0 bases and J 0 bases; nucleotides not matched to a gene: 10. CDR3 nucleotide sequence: TGTGCCAGCAGCTTAGCCCGAACAGGGGTTAGCATGAACACTGAAGCTTTCTTT. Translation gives CASSLARTGVSMNTEAFF.

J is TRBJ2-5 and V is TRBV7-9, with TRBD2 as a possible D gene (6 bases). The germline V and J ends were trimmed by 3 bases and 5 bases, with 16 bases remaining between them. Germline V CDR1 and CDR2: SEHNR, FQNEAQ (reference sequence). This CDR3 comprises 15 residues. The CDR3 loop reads CASSFQGGRGETQYF. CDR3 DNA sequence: TGTGCCAGCAGCTTCCAGGGAGGAAGAGGGGAGACCCAGTACTTC.

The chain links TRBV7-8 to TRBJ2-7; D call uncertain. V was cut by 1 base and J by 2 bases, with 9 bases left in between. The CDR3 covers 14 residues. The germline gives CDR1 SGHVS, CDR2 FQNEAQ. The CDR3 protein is CASSLGAWTYEQYF. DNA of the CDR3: TGTGCCAGCAGCTTAGGCGCATGGACCTACGAGCAGTACTTC.

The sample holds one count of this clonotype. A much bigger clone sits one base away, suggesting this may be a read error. CDR3 in amino acids: CASRRQGVSNQPQHF. The CDR3 DNA sequence: TGTGCCAGCAGAAGACAGGGGGTTAGCAATCAGCCCCAGCATTTT. V gene TRBV7-9 combines with J gene TRBJ1-5; 9 bases are shared with TRBD1. The CDR3 loop spans 15 amino acids. V shed 6 bases, J shed 0 bases, and the junction held 3 bases outside the gene matches. Germline V gives CDR1 SEHNR, CDR2 FQNEAQ (reference sequence).

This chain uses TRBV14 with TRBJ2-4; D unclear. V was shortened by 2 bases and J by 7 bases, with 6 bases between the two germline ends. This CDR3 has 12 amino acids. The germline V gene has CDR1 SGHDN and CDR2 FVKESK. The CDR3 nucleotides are TGTGCCAGCAGCCAACATGGGAACATTCAGTACTTC. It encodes CASSQHGNIQYF. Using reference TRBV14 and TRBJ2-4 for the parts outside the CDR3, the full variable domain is EAGVTQFPSHSVIEKGQTVTLRCDPISGHDNLYWYRRVMGKEIKFLLHFVKESKQDESGMPNNRFLAERTGGTYSTLKVQPAELEDSGVYFCASSQHGNIQYFGAGTRLSVL.

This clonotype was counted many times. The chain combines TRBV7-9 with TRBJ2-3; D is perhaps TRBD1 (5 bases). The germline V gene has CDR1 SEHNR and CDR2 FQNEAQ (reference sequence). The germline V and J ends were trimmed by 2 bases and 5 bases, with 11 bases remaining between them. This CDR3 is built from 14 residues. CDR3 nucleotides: TGTGCCAGCAGCTTATCGGCAGGGTTAGATACGCAGTATTTT. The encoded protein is CASSLSAGLDTQYF.

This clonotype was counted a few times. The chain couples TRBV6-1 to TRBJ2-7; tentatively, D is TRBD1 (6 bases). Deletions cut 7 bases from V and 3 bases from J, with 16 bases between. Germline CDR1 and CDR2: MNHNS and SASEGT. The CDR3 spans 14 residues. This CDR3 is CASKPGQSFYEQYF. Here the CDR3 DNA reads TGTGCCAGCAAGCCGGGACAATCCTTCTACGAGCAGTACTTC.

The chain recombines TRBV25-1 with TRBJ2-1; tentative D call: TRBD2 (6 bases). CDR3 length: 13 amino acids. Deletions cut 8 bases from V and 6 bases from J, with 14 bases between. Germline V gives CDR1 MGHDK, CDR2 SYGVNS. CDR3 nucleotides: TGTGCCAGCTCGGGACTCCCCTCCAATGAGCAGTTCTTC. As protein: CASSGLPSNEQFF.

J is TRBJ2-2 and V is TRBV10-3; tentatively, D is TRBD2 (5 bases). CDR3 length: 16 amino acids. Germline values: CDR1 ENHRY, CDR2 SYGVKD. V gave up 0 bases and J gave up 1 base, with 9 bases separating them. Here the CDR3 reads CAISESMGRNTGELFF. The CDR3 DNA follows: TGTGCCATCAGTGAGTCGATGGGGAGGAACACCGGGGAGCTGTTTTTT.

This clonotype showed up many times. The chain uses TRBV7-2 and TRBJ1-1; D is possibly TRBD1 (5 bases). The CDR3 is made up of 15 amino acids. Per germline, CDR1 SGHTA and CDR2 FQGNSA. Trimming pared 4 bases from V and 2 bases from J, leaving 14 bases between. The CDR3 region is CASSWRQRQNTEAFF. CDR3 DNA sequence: TGTGCCAGCAGCTGGAGACAGAGACAAAACACTGAAGCTTTCTTT.

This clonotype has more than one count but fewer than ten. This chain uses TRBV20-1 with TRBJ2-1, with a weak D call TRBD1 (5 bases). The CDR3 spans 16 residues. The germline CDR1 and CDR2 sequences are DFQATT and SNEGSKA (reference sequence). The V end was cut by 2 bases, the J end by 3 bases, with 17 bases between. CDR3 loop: CSARQVGAAFYNEQFF. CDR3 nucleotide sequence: TGCAGTGCTAGACAGGTTGGGGCGGCATTCTACAATGAGCAGTTCTTC.

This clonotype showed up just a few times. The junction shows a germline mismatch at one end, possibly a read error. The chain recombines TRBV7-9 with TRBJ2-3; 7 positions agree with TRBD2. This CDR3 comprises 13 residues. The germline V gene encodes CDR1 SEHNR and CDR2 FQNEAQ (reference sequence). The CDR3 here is CASSPRGAGRHDF. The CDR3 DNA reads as TGTGCCAGCAGCCCGAGGGGAGCGGGACGGCATGACTTT.

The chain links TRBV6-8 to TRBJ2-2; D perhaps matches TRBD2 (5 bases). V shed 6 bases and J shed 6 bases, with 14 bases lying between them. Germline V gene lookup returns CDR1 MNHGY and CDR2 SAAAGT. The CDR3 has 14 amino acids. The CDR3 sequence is CASSQDFGAGELFF. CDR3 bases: TGTGCCAGCAGCCAGGACTTCGGAGCCGGGGAGCTGTTTTTT.

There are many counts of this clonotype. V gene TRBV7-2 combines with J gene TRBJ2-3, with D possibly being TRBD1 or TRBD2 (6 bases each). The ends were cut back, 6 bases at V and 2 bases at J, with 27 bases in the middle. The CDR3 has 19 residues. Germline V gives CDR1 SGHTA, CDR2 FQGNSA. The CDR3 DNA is TGTGCCAGCAGGATGGGGGGCGGGACTCGGAGTACGGACACAGATACGCAGTATTTT. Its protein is CASRMGGGTRSTDTDTQYF.

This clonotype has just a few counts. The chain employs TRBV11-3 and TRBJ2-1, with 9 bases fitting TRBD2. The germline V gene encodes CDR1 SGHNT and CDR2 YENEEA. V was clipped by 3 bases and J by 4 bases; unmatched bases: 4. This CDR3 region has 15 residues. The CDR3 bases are TGTGCCAGCAGCTTCCCTAGCGGGACGTACAATGAGCAGTTCTTC. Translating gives CASSFPSGTYNEQFF.

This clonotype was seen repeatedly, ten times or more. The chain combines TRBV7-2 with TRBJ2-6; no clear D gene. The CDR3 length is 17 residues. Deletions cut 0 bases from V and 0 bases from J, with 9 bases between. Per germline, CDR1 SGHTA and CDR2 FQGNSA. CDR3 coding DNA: TGTGCCAGCAGCTTAGCGCATAAGAGCTCTGGGGCCAACGTCCTGACTTTC. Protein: CASSLAHKSSGANVLTF.

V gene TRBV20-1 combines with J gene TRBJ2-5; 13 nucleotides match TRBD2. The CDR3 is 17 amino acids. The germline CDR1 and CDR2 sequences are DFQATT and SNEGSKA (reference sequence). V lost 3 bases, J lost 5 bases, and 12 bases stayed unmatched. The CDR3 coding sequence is TGCAGTGCTAGCGGAACGACGGGACTAGCGGGAAAGGAGACCCAGTACTTC. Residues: CSASGTTGLAGKETQYF.